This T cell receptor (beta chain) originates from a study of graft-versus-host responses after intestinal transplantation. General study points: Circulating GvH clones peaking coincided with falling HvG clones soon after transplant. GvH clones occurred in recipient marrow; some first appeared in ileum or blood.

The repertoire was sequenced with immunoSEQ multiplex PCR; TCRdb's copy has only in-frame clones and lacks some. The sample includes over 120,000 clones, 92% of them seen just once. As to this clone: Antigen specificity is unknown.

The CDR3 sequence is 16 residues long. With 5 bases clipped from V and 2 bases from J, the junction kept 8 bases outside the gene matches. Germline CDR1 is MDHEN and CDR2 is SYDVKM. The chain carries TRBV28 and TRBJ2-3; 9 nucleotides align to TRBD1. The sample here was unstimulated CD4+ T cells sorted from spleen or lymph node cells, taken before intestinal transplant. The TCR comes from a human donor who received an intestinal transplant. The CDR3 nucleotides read TGTGCCAGCAGTGTGATACAGGGGGCAAACACAGATACGCAGTATTTT. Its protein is CASSVIQGANTDTQYF. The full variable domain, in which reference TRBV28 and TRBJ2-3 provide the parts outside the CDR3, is DVKVTQSSRYLVKRTGEKVFLECVQDMDHENMFWYRQDPGLGLRLIYFSYDVKMKEKGDIPEGYSVSREKKERFSLILESASTNQTSMYLCASSVIQGANTDTQYFGPGTRLTVL.